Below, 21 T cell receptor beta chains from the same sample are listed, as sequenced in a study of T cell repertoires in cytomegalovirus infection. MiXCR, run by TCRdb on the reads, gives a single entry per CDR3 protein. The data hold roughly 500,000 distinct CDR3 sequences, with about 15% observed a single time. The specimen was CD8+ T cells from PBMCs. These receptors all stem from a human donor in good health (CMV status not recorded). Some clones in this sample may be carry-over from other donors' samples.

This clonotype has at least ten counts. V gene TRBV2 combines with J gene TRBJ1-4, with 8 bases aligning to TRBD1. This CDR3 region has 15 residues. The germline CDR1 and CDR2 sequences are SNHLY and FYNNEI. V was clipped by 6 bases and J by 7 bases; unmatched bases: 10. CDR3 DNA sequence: TGTGCCAGCAGCGGAGCCCAGGGGGCTGGTGAAAAACTGTTTTTT. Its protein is CASSGAQGAGEKLFF.

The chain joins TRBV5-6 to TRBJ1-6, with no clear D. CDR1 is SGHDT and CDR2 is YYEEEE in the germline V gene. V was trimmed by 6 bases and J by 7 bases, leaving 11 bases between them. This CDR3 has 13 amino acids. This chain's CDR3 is CASKKTGNSPLHF. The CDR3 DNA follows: TGTGCCAGCAAAAAGACTGGGAATTCACCCCTCCACTTT.

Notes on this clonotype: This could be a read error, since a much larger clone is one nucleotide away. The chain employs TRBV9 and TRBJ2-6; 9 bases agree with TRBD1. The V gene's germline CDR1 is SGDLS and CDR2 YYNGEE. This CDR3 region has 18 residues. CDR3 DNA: TGTGCCAGCGGCGTAGGGGACAGGGTACTCTCTGGGGCCAACGTCCTGACTTTC. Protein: CASGVGDRVLSGANVLTF.

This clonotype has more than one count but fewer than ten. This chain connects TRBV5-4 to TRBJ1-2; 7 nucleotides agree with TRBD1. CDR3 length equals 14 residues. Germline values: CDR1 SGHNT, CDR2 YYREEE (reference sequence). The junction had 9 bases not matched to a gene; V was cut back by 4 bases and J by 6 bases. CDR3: CASSPEWTGNGYTF. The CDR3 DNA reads TGTGCCAGCAGCCCTGAGTGGACAGGAAATGGCTACACCTTC.

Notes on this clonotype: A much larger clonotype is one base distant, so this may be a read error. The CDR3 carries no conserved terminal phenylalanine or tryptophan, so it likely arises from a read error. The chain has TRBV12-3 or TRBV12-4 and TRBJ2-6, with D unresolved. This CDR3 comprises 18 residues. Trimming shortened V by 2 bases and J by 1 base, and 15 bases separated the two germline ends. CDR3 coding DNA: TGTGCCAGCAGTTTATCGCCAGGCCCAGGATCTGGGGCCAACGTCCTGACTTTA. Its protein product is CASSLSPGPGSGANVLTL.

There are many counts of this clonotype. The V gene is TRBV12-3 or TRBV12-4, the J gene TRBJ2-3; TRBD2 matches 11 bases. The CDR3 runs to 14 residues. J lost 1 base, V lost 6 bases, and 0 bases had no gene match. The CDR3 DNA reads TGTGCCAGCAGGACTAGCGGGGGCACAGATACGCAGTATTTT. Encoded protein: CASRTSGGTDTQYF.

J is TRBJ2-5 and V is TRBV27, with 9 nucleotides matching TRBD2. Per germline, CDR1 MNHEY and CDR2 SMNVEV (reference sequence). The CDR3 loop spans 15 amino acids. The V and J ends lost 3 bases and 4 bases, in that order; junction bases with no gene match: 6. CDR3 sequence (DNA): TGTGCCAGCAGTTTCCTAGCGGGGATCGGAGAGACCCAGTACTTC. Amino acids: CASSFLAGIGETQYF.

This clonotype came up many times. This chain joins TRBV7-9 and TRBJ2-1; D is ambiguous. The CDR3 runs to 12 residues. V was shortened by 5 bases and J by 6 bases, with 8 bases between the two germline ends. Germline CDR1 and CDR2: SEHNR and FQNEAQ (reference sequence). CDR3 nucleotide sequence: TGTGCCAGCAGCCCGACTGGCAATGAGCAGTTCTTC. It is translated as CASSPTGNEQFF. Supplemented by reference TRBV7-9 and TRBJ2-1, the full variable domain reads DTGVSQNPRHKITKRGQNVTFRCDPISEHNRLYWYRQTLGQGPEFLTYFQNEAQLEKSRLLSDRFSAERPKGSFSTLEIQRTEQGDSAMYLCASSPTGNEQFFGPGTRLTVL.

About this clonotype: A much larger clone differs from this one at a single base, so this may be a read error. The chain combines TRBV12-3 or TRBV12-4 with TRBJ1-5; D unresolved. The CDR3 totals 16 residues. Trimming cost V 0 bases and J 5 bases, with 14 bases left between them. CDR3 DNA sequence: TGTGCCAGCAGTTTAGCATCGTGGGGAAGTGATCAGCCCCAGCATTTT. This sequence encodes CASSLASWGSDQPQHF.

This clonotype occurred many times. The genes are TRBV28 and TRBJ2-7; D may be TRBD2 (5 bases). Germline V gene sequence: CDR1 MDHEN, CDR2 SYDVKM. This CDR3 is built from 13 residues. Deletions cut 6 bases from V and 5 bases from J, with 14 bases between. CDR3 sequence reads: CASSFAPGDEQYF. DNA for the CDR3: TGTGCCAGCAGCTTCGCCCCCGGGGACGAGCAGTACTTC.

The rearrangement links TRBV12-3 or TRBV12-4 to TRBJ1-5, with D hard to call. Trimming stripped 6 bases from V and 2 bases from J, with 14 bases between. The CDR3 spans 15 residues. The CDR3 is CASRNKDPGNQPQHF. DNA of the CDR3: TGTGCCAGCAGAAACAAGGATCCGGGCAATCAGCCCCAGCATTTT.

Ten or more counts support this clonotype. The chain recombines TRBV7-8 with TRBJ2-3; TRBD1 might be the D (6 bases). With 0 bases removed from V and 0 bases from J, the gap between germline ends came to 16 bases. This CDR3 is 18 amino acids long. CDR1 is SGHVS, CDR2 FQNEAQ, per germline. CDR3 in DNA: TGTGCCAGCAGCTTAGCGAATGGGGACACCTTTAGCACAGATACGCAGTATTTT. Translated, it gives CASSLANGDTFSTDTQYF.

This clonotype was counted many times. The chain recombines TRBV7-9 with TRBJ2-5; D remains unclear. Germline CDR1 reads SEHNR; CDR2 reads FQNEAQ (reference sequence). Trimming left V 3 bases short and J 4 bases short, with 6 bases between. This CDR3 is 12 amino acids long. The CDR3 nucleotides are TGTGCCAGCAGCTTGGATCGAGAGACCCAGTACTTC. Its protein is CASSLDRETQYF.

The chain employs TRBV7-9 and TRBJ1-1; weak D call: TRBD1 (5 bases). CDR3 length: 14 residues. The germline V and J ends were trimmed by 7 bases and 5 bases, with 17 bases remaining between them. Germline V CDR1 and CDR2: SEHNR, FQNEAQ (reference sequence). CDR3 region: CASTPPRGGTEAFF. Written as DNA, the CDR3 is TGTGCCAGCACCCCTCCTCGGGGGGGGACTGAAGCTTTCTTT.

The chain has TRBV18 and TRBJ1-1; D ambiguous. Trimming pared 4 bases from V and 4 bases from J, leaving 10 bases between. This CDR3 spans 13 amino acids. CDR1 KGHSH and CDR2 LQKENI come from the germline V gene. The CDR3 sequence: CASSLTDGTEAFF. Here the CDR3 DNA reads TGTGCCAGCTCACTAACAGATGGCACTGAAGCTTTCTTT.

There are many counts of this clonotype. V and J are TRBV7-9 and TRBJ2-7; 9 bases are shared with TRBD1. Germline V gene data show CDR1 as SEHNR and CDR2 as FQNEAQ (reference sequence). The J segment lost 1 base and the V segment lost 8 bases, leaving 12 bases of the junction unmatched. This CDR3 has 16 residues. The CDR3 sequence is CASGSLRDRASYEQYF. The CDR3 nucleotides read TGTGCCAGCGGTTCACTCCGGGACAGGGCATCCTACGAGCAGTACTTC.

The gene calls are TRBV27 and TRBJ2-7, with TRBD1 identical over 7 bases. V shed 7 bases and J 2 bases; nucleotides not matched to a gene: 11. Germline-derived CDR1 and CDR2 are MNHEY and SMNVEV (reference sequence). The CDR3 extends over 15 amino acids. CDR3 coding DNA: TGTGCCAGCAAGAAGGGGCAGGGGGATGCCTACGAGCAGTACTTC. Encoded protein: CASKKGQGDAYEQYF.

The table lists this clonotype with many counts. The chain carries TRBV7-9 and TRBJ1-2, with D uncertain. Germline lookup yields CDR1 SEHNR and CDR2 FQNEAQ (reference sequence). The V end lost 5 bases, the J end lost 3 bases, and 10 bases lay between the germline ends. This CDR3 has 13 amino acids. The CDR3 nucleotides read TGTGCCAGCAGCCCGGACGGATACTATGGCTACACCTTC. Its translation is CASSPDGYYGYTF.

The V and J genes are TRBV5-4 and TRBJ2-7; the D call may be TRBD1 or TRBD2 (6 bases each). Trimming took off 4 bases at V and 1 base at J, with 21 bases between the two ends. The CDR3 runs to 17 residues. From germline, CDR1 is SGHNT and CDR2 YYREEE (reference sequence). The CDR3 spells CASSLRYGGVQSYEQYF. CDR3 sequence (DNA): TGTGCCAGCAGCCTTAGATACGGGGGCGTACAATCCTACGAGCAGTACTTC.

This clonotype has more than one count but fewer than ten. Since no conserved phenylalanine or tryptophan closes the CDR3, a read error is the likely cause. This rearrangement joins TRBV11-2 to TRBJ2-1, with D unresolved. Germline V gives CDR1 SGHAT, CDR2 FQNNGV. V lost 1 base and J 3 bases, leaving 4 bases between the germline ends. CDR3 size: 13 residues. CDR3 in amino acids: CASSLGGYNEQFL. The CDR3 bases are TGTGCCAGCAGCTTAGGCGGCTACAATGAGCAGTTCTTA.

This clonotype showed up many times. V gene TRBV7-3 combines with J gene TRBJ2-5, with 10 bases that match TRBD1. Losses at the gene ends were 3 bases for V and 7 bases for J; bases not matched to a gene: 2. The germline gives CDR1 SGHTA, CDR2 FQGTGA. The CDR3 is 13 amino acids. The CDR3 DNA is TGTGCCAGCAGCTTGACAGGGGGCGCGACCCAGTACTTC. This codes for CASSLTGGATQYF.